This record concerns one TCR beta chain sequence. The antigen is not known. Each donor had about 9.6 milliliters of peripheral blood drawn. The data belong to a study of blood T cells in healthy people across ages. As for the study in general: Per two T cells, about one barcoded beta molecule was captured through template switching. Study observations and caveats: A greater number of naive CD4+ cells and higher diversity distinguished long-lived donors from aged donors.

The CDR3 sequence is 14 residues long. Trimming left V 3 bases short and J 4 bases short, with 12 bases between. A second about 7 to 12 cycle PCR used barcoded and J-beta primers. The template-switch adaptor was a 5' adaptor with 12 random nucleotides. It tagged each cDNA molecule. Each CDR3 protein gets one entry after TCRdb re-called the 5' RACE reads with MiXCR. This table holds fewer than 800,000 distinct CDR3 sequences, approximately 21% found once. The V gene is TRBV12-3 or TRBV12-4, the J gene TRBJ1-2; no reliable D call. The TCR originated in an older man in good health. Specimen: blood. For the CDR3, the DNA is TGTGCCAGCAGTTTTTCCCTAGGTGCCTATGGCTACACCTTC. Protein: CASSFSLGAYGYTF.